The T cell receptor beta chain described here comes from a study of molecular identifiers for immune sequencing clone quantification. Study conclusions and caveats: Spiked Jurkat TCR RNA from one cell was reportedly detectable among under 1.2 million naive cells.

The V end lost 6 bases, the J end lost 7 bases, and 19 bases lay between the germline ends. This CDR3 contains 14 residues. CDR1 and CDR2 from the germline V gene are MNHEY and SVGEGT. TCRdb called the PCR reads again in MiXCR, with one record for every CDR3 protein. Altogether about 640,000 distinct CDR3 sequences are present, just under 20% being singletons, with the ten largest covering roughly 0.85%. Researchers sorted naive CD8 T cells as cells that were CD8+CD4-CCR7+CD45RA+. This clonotype was counted many times. Its antigen is currently unknown. The TCR originated in a human donor in good health. Some libraries in this study had Jurkat cell RNA spiked in. Specimen: naive CD8+ T cells from blood, with Jurkat cell RNA spiked in. The subset: FACS-sorted CD8+CD4-CCR7+CD45RA+ naive T cells. The chain is built from TRBV6-2 or TRBV6-3 and TRBJ2-7; D ambiguous. DNA of the CDR3: TGTGCCAGCAGCCCTACCCCGGATCCCCTGGAGCAGTACTTC. Protein sequence: CASSPTPDPLEQYF.